A selection of T cell receptor beta chains follows, all from one sample in a study of TIL therapy for anti-PD-1-resistant metastatic lung cancer. Here immunoSEQ multiplex PCR was the method, and the copy in TCRdb shows in-frame clones only, minus some. The sample includes about 25,000 clones, 55% to 80% of them seen just once. The source material was tumor tissue, sampled at baseline. The receptors derive from a person aged 25-79 years with non-small cell lung cancer. CDR3s include the opening cysteine and the closing phenylalanine or tryptophan. A D gene is named only where the DNA matches it firmly. Not all rows give a size; the values are once, few, many and, for expanded clones, a class.

clone_size,d_call,j_call,v_call,cdr3_nt,cdr3_aa
NA,TRBD1,TRBJ1-1,TRBV2,TGTGCCAGCAGTGAGAGGATTCCGGGACAGGGGAATATGAACACTGAAGCTTTCTTT,CASSERIPGQGNMNTEAFF
NA,TRBD2,TRBJ2-1,TRBV10-3,TGTGCCATCAGTGGGACTAGCGGGGGGGCCGGAGGCAATGAGCAGTTCTTC,CAISGTSGGAGGNEQFF
NA,NA,TRBJ1-3,TRBV9,TGTGCCAGCGCTCCCGGAGCAAGCTCTGGAAACACCATATATTTT,CASAPGASSGNTIYF
few,TRBD1,TRBJ1-2,TRBV6-5,TGTGCCAGCAGTTACGGGACAGACATCTATGGCTACACCTTC,CASSYGTDIYGYTF
few,NA,TRBJ1-2,TRBV5-6,TGTGCCAGCAGCTTGAGTGGGATCTATGGCTACACCTTC,CASSLSGIYGYTF
NA,NA,TRBJ1-4,TRBV2,TGTGCCAGCAGTTATCAGGGCCGTAATGAAAAACTGTTTTTT,CASSYQGRNEKLFF
NA,TRBD2,TRBJ2-1,TRBV29-1,TGCAGCGCCGGGGGTAGCGGGGTCCCCTCCTACAATGAGCAGTTCTTC,CSAGGSGVPSYNEQFF
NA,NA,TRBJ2-7,TRBV7-2,TGTGCCAGCAGCGGCGGGACGTCCAGGGCCACCGAGCAGTACTTC,CASSGGTSRATEQYF
NA,NA,TRBJ1-6,TRBV2,TGTGCCAGCGGAGGGGCGGGTCTCGGAAATTCACCCCTCCACTTT,CASGGAGLGNSPLHF
NA,NA,TRBJ1-6,TRBV7-2,TGTGCCAGCAGCTTATTGGGTCAGGGAGTCAATTCACCCCTCCACTTT,CASSLLGQGVNSPLHF
NA,NA,TRBJ1-3,TRBV20-1,TGCAGTGCGTCGACCGACACCATATATTTT,CSASTDTIYF
NA,NA,TRBJ2-7,TRBV7-2,TGTGCCAGCAGCTTAGTACCGGCCTACGAGCAGTACTTC,CASSLVPAYEQYF
NA,TRBD2,TRBJ2-3,TRBV7-6,TGTGCCAGCAGCTTAAGCCTGGCTAGCGGGTTGACAGATACGCAGTATTTT,CASSLSLASGLTDTQYF
once,TRBD1,TRBJ1-1,TRBV6-1,TGTGCCACGGGTGGACAGGGGACGAACACTGAAGCTTTCTTT,CATGGQGTNTEAFF
medium-sized,TRBD1,TRBJ1-6,TRBV7-3,TGTGCCAGCAGCTTAAGGGACAGGGGGGATAATTCACCCCTCCACTTT,CASSLRDRGDNSPLHF
NA,NA,TRBJ2-1,TRBV5-4,TGTGCCAGCAGCTTACGTAATGAGCAGTTCTTC,CASSLRNEQFF